This T cell receptor beta chain was profiled in a study of blood T cell repertoires in COVID-19. Background on the study: Italy, Spain and the United States were the sources of the convalescent and acute COVID-19 samples.

The germline V gene has CDR1 LGHDT and CDR2 YNNKEL (reference sequence). The CDR3 is made up of 15 amino acids. The V and J ends lost 0 bases and 5 bases respectively, with 13 bases between them. In the original analysis: For nucleated cells, counts were estimated from reference gene primer amplification. Profiled with immunoSEQ multiplex PCR; TCRdb holds only in-frame clones, not every one. That table furnishes V, J and clone size, whereas the DNA furnished D and trimming. This table holds more than 200,000 clones, 80% to 85% found once. Enrolment of Seattle patients took place during active infection, and they were followed longitudinally.

The clonotype originates from a woman aged 80 or over with COVID-19, enrolled during active disease. The specimen sequenced was peripheral blood. The chain uses TRBV3-1 (or the pseudogene TRBV3-2) and TRBJ1-1; D is ambiguous. In nucleotides, the CDR3 is TGTGCCAGCAGCCAAGACTTCGGGAAGGAAACTGAAGCTTTCTTT. This gives the protein CASSQDFGKETEAFF.